This entry concerns a single TCR beta chain. Some clones are missing from TCRdb's copy, which holds only in-frame ones; the method was immunoSEQ multiplex PCR. The table lists about 1,900,000 clones, roughly 95% of them singletons, with less than 1.5% in the top ten. Terminally differentiated effector memory CD45RA+ cells were excluded by CCR7 positive selection of CD45RO-negative cells. These data are taken from a study of shared clonotypes between healthy human individuals. Germline trimming cut 1 base from V and 4 bases from J; bases unmatched to any gene: 9. The CDR3 is made up of 16 amino acids. Germline V lookup: CDR1 PRHDT, CDR2 FYEKMQ (reference sequence).

Sample: naive CD8+ T cells sorted from blood. The chain is built from TRBV13 and TRBJ1-2; TRBD1 matches 7 bases. This receptor was obtained from a man between 18 and 29 years old in good health. In nucleotides, the CDR3 is TGTGCCAGCAGCTTAGCGCAGGGGGGATTGAGCTATGGCTACACCTTC. It yields the protein CASSLAQGGLSYGYTF.